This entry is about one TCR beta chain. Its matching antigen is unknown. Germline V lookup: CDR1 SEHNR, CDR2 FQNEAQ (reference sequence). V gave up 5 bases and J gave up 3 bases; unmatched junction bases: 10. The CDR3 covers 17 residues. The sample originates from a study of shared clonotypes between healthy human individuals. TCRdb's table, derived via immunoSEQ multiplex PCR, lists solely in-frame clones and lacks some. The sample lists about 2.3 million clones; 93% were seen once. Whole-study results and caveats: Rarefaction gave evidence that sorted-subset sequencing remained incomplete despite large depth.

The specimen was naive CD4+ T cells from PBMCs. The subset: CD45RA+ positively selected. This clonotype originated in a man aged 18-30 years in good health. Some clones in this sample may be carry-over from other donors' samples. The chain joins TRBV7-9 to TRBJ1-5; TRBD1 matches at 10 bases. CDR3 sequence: CASSAMTGGEINQPQHF. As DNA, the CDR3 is TGTGCCAGCAGCGCCATGACAGGGGGCGAGATCAATCAGCCCCAGCATTTT.